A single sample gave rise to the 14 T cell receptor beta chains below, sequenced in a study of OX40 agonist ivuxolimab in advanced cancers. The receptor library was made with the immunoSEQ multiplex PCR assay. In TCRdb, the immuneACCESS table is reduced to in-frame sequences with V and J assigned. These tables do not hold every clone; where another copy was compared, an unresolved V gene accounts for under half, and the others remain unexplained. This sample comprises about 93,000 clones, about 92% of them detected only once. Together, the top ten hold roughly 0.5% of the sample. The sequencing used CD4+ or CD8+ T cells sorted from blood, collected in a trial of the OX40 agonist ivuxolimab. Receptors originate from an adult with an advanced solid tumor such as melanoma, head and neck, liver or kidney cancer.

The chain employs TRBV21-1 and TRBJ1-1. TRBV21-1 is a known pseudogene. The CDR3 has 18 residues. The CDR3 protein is CASSKAQSTHALGTEAFF. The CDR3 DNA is TGTGCCAGCAGCAAGGCACAATCAACGCATGCGTTGGGCACTGAAGCTTTCTTT.

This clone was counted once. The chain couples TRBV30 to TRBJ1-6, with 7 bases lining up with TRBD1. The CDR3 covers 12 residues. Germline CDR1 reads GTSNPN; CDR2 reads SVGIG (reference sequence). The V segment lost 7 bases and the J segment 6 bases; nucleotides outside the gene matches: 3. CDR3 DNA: TGTGCCTACGGGACAGCTAATTCACCCCTCCACTTT. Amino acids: CAYGTANSPLHF.

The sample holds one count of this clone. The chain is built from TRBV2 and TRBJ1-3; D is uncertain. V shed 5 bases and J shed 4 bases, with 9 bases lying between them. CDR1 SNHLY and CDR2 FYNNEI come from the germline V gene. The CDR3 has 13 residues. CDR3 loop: CASSLLAGNTIYF. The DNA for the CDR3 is TGTGCCAGCAGTCTACTCGCAGGAAACACCATATATTTT.

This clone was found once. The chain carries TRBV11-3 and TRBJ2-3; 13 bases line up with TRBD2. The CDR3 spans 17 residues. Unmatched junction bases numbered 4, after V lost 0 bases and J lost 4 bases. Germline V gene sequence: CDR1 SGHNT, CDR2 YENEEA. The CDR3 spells CASSLDTLAGGSDTQYF. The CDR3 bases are TGTGCCAGCAGCTTAGATACACTAGCGGGGGGGTCAGATACGCAGTATTTT. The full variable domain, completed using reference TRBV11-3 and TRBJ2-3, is EAGVVQSPRYKIIEKKQPVAFWCNPISGHNTLYWYLQNLGQGPELLIRYENEEAVDDSQLPKDRFSAERLKGVDSTLKIQPAELGDSAVYLCASSLDTLAGGSDTQYFGPGTRLTVL.

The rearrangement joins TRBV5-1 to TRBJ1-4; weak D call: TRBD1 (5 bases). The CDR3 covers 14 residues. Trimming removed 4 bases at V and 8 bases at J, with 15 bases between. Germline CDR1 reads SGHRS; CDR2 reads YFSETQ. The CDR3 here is CASSPGTLGEKLFF. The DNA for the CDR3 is TGCGCCAGCAGCCCTGGGACCCTAGGGGAAAAACTGTTTTTT.

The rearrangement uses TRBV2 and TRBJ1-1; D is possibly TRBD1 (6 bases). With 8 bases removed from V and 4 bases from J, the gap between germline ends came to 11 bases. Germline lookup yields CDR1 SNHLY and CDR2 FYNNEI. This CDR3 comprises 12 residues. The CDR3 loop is CASRGGITEAFF. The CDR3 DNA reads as TGTGCCAGCCGAGGGGGTATCACTGAAGCTTTCTTT.

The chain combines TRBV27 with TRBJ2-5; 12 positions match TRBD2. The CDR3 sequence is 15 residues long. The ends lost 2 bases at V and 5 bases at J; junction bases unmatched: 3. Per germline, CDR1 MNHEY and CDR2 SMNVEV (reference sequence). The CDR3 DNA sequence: TGTGCCAGCAGTTTACTAGCGGGAGGGCCGGAGACCCAGTACTTC. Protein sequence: CASSLLAGGPETQYF.

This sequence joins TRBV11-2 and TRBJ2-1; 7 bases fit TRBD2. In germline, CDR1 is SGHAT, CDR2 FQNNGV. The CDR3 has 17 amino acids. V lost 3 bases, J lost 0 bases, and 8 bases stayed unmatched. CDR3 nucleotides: TGTGCCAGCAGCTTGGGAGGGGCTAGGAGCTCCTACAATGAGCAGTTCTTC. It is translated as CASSLGGARSSYNEQFF.

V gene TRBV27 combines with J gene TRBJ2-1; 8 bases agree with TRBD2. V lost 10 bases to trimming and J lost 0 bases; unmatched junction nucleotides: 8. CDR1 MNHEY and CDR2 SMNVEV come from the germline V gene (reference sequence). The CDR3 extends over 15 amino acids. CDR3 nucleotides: TGTGCCACCCACAACAGCGGGGGCTCCTACAATGAGCAGTTCTTC. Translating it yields CATHNSGGSYNEQFF.

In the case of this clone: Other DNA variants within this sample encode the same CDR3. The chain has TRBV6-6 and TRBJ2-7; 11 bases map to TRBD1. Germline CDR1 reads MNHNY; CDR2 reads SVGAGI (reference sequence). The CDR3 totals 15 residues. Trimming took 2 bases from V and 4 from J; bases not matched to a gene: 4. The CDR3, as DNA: TGTGCCAGCAGTTACCCGGGACAGGGGGGATACGAGCAGTACTTC. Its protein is CASSYPGQGGYEQYF.

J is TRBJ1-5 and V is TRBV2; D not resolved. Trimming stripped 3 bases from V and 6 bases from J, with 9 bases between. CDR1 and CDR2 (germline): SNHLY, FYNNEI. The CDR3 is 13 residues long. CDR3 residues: CASSEEVAQPQHF. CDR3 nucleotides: TGTGCCAGCAGTGAGGAGGTTGCTCAGCCCCAGCATTTT.

In nucleotides, the CDR3 is TGTGCCAGCAGTTTCCCAACCCTCCATTCAGGGGGGCAAGAGACCCAGTACTTC. Translated, it gives CASSFPTLHSGGQETQYF. The chain carries TRBV28 and TRBJ2-5, with D tentatively TRBD1 (7 bases). Trimming took off 3 bases at V and 2 bases at J, with 22 bases between the two ends. Germline assignment: CDR1 MDHEN and CDR2 SYDVKM. The CDR3 has 18 amino acids.

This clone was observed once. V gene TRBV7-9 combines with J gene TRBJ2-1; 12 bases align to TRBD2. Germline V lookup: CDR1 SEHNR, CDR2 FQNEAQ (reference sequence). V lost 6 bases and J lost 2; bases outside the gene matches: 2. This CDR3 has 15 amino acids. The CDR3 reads CASSPSGRAYNEQFF. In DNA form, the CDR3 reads TGTGCCAGCAGTCCTAGCGGGAGGGCCTACAATGAGCAGTTCTTC.

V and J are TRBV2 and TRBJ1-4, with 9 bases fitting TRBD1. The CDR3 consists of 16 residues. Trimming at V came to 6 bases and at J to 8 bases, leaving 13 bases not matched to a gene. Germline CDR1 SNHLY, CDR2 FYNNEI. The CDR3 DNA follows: TGTGCCAGCAGCCCCGGCGGACAGGGGATACGGGAAAAACTGTTTTTT. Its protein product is CASSPGGQGIREKLFF.